Listed below are T cell receptor beta chains from one sample, sequenced in a study of OX40 agonist ivuxolimab in advanced cancers. Assay used: immunoSEQ multiplex PCR; TCRdb lists only in-frame clones, some missing. The repertoire consists of fewer than 80,000 clones, with 80% to 90% occurring once and the leading ten covering 3% to 4%. This specimen was CD4+ or CD8+ T cells sorted from blood, taken in a trial of the OX40 agonist ivuxolimab. The receptors here all came from an adult with an advanced solid tumor such as melanoma, head and neck, liver or kidney cancer. The CDR3 runs from the conserved cysteine through the conserved F or W. A D gene is named only where the DNA matches it firmly. Where a row states a size, it is once, few, many or the class of an expanded clone; other rows omit it.

d_gene	j_gene	abundance	v_gene	CDR3nt	CDR3aa
-	TRBJ1-2	-	TRBV6-5	TGTGCCAGCAGTTACTGGGGGCCTCTAGGGTTAGGCTACACCTTC	CASSYWGPLGLGYTF
-	TRBJ1-2	-	TRBV13	TGTGCCAGCAGCTTAGGCGAGGGAGGGGGCTATGGCTACACCTTC	CASSLGEGGGYGYTF
TRBD2	TRBJ2-1	-	TRBV4-3	TGCGCCAGCAGCCCGGGACTAGCGGGAGGCTACAATGAGCAGTTCTTC	CASSPGLAGGYNEQFF
TRBD2	TRBJ2-1	-	TRBV7-2	TGTGCCAGCAGCTTAGGAGCTAGCGGGAGGAAGTTCTTC	CASSLGASGRKFF
-	TRBJ2-7	-	TRBV29-1	TGCAGCACCATGACTGATTACGAGCAGTACTTC	CSTMTDYEQYF
-	TRBJ2-7	-	TRBV27	TGTGCCAGCAGTTTAGGACGACAAGCCTACGAGCAGTACTTC	CASSLGRQAYEQYF
TRBD1	TRBJ2-6	-	TRBV6-6	TGTGCCAGCAGGGGACAGCACTCTGGGGCCAACGTCCTGACTTTC	CASRGQHSGANVLTF
-	TRBJ2-5	-	TRBV10-3	TGTGCCATCAGTGGACATAGCGGAGAGGGAGGAGAGACCCAGTACTTC	CAISGHSGEGGETQYF
-	TRBJ1-5	few	TRBV15	TGTGCCACCAAGGCAGGGGCAGGTCAGCCCCAGCATTTT	CATKAGAGQPQHF
-	TRBJ2-1	-	TRBV6-5	TGTGCCAGCTATAAATCCTCCTACAATGAGCAGTTCTTC	CASYKSSYNEQFF
-	TRBJ2-7	-	TRBV9	TGTGCCAGCAGCGCACAGGGAGTAACCTACGAGCAGTACTTC	CASSAQGVTYEQYF
-	TRBJ2-7	-	TRBV2	TGTGCCAGCACTGGGGGAATCTCCTACGAGCAGTACTTC	CASTGGISYEQYF
-	TRBJ2-7	-	TRBV6-4	TGTGCCAGCAGTTTAGGGTTAGGTTACGAGCAGTACTTC	CASSLGLGYEQYF
TRBD1	TRBJ1-4	-	TRBV5-1	TGCGCCAGCAGCTTGGACAGGGGTGGAGAAAAACTGTTTTTT	CASSLDRGGEKLFF
TRBD1	TRBJ2-1	-	TRBV6-4	TGTGCCAGCAGTAAAATAGAGGGGGCCGGGGAAGGTGAGCAGTTCTTC	CASSKIEGAGEGEQFF
TRBD1	TRBJ1-2	few	TRBV5-1	TGCGCCAGCAGCTTAGTCACCGGAACACAGGGGGGCTACACCTTC	CASSLVTGTQGGYTF
-	TRBJ1-5	-	TRBV6-1	TGTGCCAGCACCCCGACAAGTGATAGCAATCAGCCCCAGCATTTT	CASTPTSDSNQPQHF
-	TRBJ1-3	few	TRBV2	TGTGCCAGCAGTGAAACGGGGCTGGGAAACACCATATATTTT	CASSETGLGNTIYF
TRBD1	TRBJ2-2	-	TRBV10-1	TGCGCCAGCAGTCAGGGGGCGAACACCGGGGAGCTGTTTTTT	CASSQGANTGELFF
-	TRBJ2-7	-	TRBV21-1	TGTGCCAGCAGCGGGGGGGACTACGAGCAGTACTTC	CASSGGDYEQYF
-	TRBJ1-5	-	TRBV19	TGTGCCAGTAGTATATCGCGGGGCAATCAGCCCCAGCATTTT	CASSISRGNQPQHF
TRBD1	TRBJ1-1	-	TRBV4-2	TGTGCCAGCAGCTCAAACCCGGGACAGGGGGGAGGGAACACTGAAGCTTTCTTT	CASSSNPGQGGGNTEAFF
-	TRBJ1-1	few	TRBV7-9	TGTGCCAGCAGCTTCACAGGCAACACTGAAGCTTTCTTT	CASSFTGNTEAFF
-	TRBJ2-1	-	TRBV20-1	TGCAGTGCTAAAAGGGCGGATGAGCAGTTCTTC	CSAKRADEQFF
-	TRBJ1-1	-	TRBV2	TGTGCCAGCAGTCCCAAGGCTCGAGACACTGAAGCTTTCTTT	CASSPKARDTEAFF
TRBD1	TRBJ2-7	-	TRBV11-3	TGTGCCAGCAGCCGGGGACAGGGGAGCTCCTACGAGCAGTACTTC	CASSRGQGSSYEQYF
-	TRBJ2-6	-	TRBV10-3	TGTGCCATCAGTTCTGGGGCCAACGTCCTGACTTTC	CAISSGANVLTF
-	TRBJ1-1	-	TRBV5-1	TGCGCCAGCAGCTTGGGGGGCGGAGGGGTGAACACTGAAGCTTTCTTT	CASSLGGGGVNTEAFF
-	TRBJ2-2	-	TRBV10-3	TGTGCCATCAGGGGTTCAGGAGACCAGTGGGCCGGGGAGCTGTTTTTT	CAIRGSGDQWAGELFF